Sequencing of this T cell receptor (beta chain) was carried out in a study of brain T cells in children with intractable seizures. The sequenced cases were selected for having the highest brain T cell transcript signatures. Produced via immunoSEQ multiplex PCR; TCRdb's table is partial and in-frame only. The data contain around 80,000 clones, 90% to 95% of them singletons. The CDR3 length is 12 residues. With 10 bases removed from V and 8 bases from J, the gap between germline ends came to 15 bases. From germline, CDR1 is ENHRY and CDR2 SYGVKD. V and J are TRBV10-3 and TRBJ1-3; perhaps TRBD1 as D (6 bases). The material was peripheral blood, obtained at surgery. The TCR was taken from a girl aged 2 to 10 with Rasmussen encephalitis and intractable seizures. The CDR3 loop reads CATKGQFYTIYF. As DNA, the CDR3 is TGTGCCACAAAAGGACAGTTCTACACCATATATTTT.